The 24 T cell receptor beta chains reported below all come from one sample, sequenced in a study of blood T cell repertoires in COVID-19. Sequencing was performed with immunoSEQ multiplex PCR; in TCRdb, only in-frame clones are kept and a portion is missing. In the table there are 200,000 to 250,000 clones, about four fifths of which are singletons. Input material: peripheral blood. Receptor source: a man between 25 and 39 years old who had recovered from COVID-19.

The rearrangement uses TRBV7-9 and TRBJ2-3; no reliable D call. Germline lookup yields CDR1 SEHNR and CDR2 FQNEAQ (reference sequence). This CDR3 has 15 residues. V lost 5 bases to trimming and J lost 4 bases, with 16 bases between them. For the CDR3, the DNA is TGTGCCAGCAGCCCACGGATAGCACGTCCAGATACGCAGTATTTT. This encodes CASSPRIARPDTQYF.

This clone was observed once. CDR3 coding DNA: TGTGCCAGCAGCTCAACAGGGGTCCCTCCCTACGAGCAGTACTTC. As protein: CASSSTGVPPYEQYF. The J gene is TRBJ2-7, the V gene TRBV7-8, with 7 bases fitting TRBD1. The ends lost 4 bases at V and 2 bases at J; junction bases unmatched: 8. Germline V gene sequence: CDR1 SGHVS, CDR2 FQNEAQ. CDR3 length: 15 residues.

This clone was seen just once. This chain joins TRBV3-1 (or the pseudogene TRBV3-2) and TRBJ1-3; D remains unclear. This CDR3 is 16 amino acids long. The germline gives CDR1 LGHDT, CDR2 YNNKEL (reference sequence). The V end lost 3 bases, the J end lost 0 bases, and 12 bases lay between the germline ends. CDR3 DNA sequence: TGTGCCAGCAGCCAGAACCCACAGAGCTCTGGAAACACCATATATTTT. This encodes CASSQNPQSSGNTIYF.

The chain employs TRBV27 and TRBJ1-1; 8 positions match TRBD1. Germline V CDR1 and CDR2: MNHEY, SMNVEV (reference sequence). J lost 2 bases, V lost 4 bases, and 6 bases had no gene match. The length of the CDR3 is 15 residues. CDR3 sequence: CASSSRAGGNTEAFF. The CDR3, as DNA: TGTGCCAGCAGTTCGAGGGCAGGGGGCAACACTGAAGCTTTCTTT.

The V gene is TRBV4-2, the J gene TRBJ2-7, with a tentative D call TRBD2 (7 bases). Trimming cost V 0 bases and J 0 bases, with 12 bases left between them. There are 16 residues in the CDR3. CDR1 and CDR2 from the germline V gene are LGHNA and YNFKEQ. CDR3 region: CASSQEWGGGSYEQYV. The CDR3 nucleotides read TGTGCCAGCAGCCAAGAGTGGGGGGGCGGCTCCTACGAGCAGTACGTC.

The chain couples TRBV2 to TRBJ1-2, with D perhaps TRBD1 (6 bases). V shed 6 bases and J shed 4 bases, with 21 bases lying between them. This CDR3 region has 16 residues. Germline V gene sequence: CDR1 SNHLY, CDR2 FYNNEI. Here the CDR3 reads CASSPQLDSITYGYTF. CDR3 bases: TGTGCCAGCAGCCCCCAACTGGACAGTATAACCTATGGCTACACCTTC.

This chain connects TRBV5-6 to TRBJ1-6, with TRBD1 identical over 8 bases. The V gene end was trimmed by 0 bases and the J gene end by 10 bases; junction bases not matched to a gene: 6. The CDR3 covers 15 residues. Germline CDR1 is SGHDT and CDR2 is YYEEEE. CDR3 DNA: TGTGCCAGCAGCTTGGTTTCAGGACAGGGCTCACCCCTCCACTTT. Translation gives CASSLVSGQGSPLHF.

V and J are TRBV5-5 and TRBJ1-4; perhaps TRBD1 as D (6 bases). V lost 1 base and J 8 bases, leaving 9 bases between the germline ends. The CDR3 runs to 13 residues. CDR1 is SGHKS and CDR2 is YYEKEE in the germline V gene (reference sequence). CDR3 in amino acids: CASSLLDSEKLFF. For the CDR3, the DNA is TGTGCCAGCAGCTTGTTGGACAGCGAAAAACTGTTTTTT.

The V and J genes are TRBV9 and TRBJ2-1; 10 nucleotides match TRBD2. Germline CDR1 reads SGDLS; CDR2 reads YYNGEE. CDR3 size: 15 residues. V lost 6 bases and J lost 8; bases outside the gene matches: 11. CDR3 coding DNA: TGTGCCAGCAACCAACCGGGACTAGCGTCCTATGAGCAGTTCTTC. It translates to CASNQPGLASYEQFF.

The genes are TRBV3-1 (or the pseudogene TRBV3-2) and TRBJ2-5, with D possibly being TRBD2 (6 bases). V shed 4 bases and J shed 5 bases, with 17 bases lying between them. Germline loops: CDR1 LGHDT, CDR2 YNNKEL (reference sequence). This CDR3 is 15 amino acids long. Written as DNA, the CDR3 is TGTGCCAGCAGCCCCACCGGCGGGACCGGCGAGACCCAGTACTTC. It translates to CASSPTGGTGETQYF.

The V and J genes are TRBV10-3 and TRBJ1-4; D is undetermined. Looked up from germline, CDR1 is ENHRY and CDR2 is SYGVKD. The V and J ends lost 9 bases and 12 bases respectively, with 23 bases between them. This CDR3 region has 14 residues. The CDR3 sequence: CAIRAGSPSEELFF. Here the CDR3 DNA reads TGTGCCATAAGGGCGGGTAGCCCATCCGAAGAACTGTTTTTT.

This chain's CDR3 is CASSQRDSSTYEQYV. The CDR3 DNA is TGTGCCAGCAGCCAACGGGACAGCAGCACCTACGAGCAGTACGTC. The V gene is TRBV3-1 (or the pseudogene TRBV3-2), the J gene TRBJ2-7; 7 nucleotides align to TRBD1. There are 15 residues in the CDR3. With V trimmed by 2 bases and J by 2 bases, 6 bases remained unmatched. Germline V gene sequence: CDR1 LGHDT, CDR2 YNNKEL (reference sequence).

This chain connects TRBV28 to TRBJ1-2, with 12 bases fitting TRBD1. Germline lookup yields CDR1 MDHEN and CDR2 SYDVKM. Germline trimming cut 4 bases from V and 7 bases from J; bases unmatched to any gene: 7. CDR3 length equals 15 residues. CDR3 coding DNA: TGTGCCAGCAGTTCCGGGGGACAGGGGGCGAGTGGCTACACCTTC. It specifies CASSSGGQGASGYTF.

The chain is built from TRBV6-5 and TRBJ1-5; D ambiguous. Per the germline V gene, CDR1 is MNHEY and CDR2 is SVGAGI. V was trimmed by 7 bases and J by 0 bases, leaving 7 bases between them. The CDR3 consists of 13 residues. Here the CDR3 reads CASTFYSNQPQHF. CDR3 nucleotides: TGTGCCAGCACGTTTTATAGCAATCAGCCCCAGCATTTT.

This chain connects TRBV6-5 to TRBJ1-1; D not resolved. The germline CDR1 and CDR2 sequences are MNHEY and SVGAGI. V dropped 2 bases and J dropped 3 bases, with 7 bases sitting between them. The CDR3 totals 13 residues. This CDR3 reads CASSYLRDTEAFF. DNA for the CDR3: TGTGCCAGCAGTTACCTTCGGGACACTGAAGCTTTCTTT.

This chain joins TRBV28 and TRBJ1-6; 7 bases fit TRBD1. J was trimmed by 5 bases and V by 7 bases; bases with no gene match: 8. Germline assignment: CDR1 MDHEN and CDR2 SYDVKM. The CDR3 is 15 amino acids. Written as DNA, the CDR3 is TGTGCCAGCAATGCCGACAGGGAGGATAATTCACCCCTCCACTTT. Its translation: CASNADREDNSPLHF.

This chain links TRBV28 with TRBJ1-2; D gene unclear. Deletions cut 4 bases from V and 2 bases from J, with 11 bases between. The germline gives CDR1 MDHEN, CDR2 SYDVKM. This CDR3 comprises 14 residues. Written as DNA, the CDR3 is TGTGCCAGCAGTTCCGCTATCGGGAACTATGGCTACACCTTC. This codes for CASSSAIGNYGYTF.

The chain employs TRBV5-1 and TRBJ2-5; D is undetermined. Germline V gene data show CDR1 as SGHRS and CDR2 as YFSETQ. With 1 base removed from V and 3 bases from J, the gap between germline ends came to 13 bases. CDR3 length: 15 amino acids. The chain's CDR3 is CASSLSSAREETQYF. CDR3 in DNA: TGCGCCAGCAGCTTGAGCAGCGCCCGGGAAGAGACCCAGTACTTC.

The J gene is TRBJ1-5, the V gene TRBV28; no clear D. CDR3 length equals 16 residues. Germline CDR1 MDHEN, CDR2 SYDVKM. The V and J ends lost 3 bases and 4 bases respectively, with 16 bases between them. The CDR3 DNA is TGTGCCAGCAGTTTGATACGGGGAGGAAAAAATCAGCCCCAGCATTTT. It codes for CASSLIRGGKNQPQHF.

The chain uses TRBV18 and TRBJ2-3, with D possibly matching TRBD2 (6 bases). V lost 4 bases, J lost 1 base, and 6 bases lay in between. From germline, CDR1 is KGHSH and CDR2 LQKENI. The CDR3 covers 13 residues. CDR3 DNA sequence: TGTGCCAGCTCACGGGGGGGCACAGATACGCAGTATTTT. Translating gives CASSRGGTDTQYF.

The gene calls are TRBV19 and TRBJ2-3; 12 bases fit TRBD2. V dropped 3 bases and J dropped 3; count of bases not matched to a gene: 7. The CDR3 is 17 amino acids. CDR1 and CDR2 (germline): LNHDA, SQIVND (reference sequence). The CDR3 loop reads CASSMRLAGGRTDTQYF. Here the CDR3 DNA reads TGTGCCAGTAGTATGCGCCTAGCGGGGGGGCGGACAGATACGCAGTATTTT.

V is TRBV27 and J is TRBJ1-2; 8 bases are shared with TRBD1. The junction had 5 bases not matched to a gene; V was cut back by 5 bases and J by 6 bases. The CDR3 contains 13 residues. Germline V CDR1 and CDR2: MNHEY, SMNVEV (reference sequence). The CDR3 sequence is CASSPGTGNGYTF. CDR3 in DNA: TGTGCCAGCAGTCCCGGGACAGGAAATGGCTACACCTTC.

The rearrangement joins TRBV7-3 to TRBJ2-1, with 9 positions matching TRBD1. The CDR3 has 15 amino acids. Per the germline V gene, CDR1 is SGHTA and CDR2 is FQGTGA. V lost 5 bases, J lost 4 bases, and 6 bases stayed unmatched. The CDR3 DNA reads TGTGCCAGCAGCCCCGGGACAGGGTTATACAATGAGCAGTTCTTC. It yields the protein CASSPGTGLYNEQFF.

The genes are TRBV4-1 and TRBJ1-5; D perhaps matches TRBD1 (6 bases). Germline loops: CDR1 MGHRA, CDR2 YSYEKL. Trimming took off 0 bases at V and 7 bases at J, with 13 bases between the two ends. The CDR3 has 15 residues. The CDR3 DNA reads TGCGCCAGCAGCCAAGAGTGGACAGCCGGACAGCCCCAGCATTTT. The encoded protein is CASSQEWTAGQPQHF.